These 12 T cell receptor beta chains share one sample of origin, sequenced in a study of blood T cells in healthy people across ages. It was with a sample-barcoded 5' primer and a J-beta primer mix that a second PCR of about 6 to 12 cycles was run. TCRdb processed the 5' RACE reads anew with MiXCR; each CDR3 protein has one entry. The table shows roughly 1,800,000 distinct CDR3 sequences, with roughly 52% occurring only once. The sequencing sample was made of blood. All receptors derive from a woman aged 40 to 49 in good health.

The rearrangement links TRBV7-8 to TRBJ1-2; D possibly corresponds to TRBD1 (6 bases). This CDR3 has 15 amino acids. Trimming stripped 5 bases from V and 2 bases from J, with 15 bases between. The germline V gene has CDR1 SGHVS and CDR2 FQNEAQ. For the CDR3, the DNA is TGTGCCAGCAGCCCGCCGGACAGCTACAACTATGGCTACACCTTC. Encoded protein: CASSPPDSYNYGYTF.

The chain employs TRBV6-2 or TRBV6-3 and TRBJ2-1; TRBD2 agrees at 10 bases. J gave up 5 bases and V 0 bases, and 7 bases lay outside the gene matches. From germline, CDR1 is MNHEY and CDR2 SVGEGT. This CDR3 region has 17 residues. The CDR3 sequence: CASSYSWLAGADNEQFF. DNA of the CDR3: TGTGCCAGCAGTTACTCGTGGCTAGCGGGGGCTGACAATGAGCAGTTCTTC.

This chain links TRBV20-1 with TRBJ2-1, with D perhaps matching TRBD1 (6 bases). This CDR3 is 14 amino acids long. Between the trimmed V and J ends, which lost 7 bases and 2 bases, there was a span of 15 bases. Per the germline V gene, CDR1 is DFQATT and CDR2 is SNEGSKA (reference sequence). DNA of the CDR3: TGCAGTGTCTCGACAGGTTCCCCCTACAATGAGCAGTTCTTC. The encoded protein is CSVSTGSPYNEQFF.

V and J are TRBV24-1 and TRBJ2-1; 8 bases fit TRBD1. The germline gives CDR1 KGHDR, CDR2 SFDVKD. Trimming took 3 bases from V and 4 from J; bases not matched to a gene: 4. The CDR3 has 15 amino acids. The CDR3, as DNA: TGTGCCACCAGTGATCATACAGGGGGGTACAATGAGCAGTTCTTC. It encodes CATSDHTGGYNEQFF.

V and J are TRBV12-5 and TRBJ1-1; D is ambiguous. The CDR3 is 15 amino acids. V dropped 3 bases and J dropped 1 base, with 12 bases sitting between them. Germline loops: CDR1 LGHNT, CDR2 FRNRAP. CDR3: CASGLGSLGNTEAFF. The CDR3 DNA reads TGTGCTAGTGGTTTAGGTAGTCTTGGGAACACTGAAGCTTTCTTT.

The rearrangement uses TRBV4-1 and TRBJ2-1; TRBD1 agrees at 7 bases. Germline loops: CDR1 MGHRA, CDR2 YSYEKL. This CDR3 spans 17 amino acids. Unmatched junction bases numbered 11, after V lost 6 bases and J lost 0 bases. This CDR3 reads CASRPLGTASSYNEQFF. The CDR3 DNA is TGCGCCAGCAGGCCACTTGGGACAGCGAGCTCCTACAATGAGCAGTTCTTC.

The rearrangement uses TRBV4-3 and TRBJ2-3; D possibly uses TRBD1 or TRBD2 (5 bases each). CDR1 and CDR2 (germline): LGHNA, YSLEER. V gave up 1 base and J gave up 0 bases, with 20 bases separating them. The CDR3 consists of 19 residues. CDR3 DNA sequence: TGCGCCAGCAGCCAAGTGGGGGTCGTCATAGGATCTAGCACAGATACGCAGTATTTT. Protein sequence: CASSQVGVVIGSSTDTQYF.

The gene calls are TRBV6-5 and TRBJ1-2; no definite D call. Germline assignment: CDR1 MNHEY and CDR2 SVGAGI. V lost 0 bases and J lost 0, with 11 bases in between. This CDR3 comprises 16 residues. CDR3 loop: CASSYSIPLPNYGYTF. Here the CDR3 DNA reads TGTGCCAGCAGTTACTCTATCCCCCTCCCTAACTATGGCTACACCTTC.

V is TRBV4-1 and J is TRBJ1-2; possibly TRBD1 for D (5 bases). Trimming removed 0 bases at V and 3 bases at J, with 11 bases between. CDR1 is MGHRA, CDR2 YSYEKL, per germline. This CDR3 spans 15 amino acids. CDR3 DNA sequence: TGCGCCAGCAGCCAAGATCATCGGGGGTACTATGGCTACACCTTC. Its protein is CASSQDHRGYYGYTF.

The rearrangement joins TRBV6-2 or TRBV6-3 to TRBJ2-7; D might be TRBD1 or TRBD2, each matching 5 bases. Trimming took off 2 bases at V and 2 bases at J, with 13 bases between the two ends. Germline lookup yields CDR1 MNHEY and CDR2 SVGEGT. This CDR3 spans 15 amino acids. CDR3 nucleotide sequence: TGTGCCAGCAGTTACATGGTGGGGGTAACCTACGAGCAGTACTTC. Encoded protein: CASSYMVGVTYEQYF.

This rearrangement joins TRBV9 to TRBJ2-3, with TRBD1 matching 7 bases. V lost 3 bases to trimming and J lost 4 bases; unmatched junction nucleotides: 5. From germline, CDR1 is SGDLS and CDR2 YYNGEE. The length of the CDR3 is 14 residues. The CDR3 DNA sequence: TGTGCCAGCAGCGAAGAAACAGGGGCAGATACGCAGTATTTT. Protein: CASSEETGADTQYF.

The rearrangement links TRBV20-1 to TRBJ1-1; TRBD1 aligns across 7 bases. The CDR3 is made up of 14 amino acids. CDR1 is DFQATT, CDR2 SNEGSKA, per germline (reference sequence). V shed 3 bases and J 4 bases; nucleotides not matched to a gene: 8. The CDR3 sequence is CSARGQGVSTEAFF. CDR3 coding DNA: TGCAGTGCTAGGGGTCAGGGGGTAAGCACTGAAGCTTTCTTT.